This paragraph reports one TCR beta chain. The CDR3 covers 17 residues. Trimming took off 7 bases at V and 4 bases at J, with 25 bases between the two ends. Germline values: CDR1 LNHNV, CDR2 YYDKDF (reference sequence). The data stem from a study of T cell responses to AZD1222 COVID-19 vaccine. Produced via immunoSEQ multiplex PCR; TCRdb's table is partial and in-frame only. This table holds 120,000 to 150,000 clones, around 91% found once. This sample comprised peripheral blood, obtained on day 0 of AZD1222 vaccination. The source of this sequence is an adult in good health. The chain has TRBV15 and TRBJ1-2; D unresolved. The CDR3 bases are TGTGCCACCACGAAGGACCCTTTTCGGGGATCGGGCTATGGCTACACCTTC. Its translation: CATTKDPFRGSGYGYTF.